The rows below give T cell receptor beta chains drawn from one sample of a study of CD4 T cell repertoires in COVID-19. Only in-frame clones appear in the TCRdb table, and some are missing; sequencing was by immunoSEQ multiplex PCR. In total, the table holds dozens of clones. The sample here was central memory CD4+ T cells, cultured in vitro, taken during convalescence from COVID-19. These receptors were obtained from a human donor who had COVID-19. Each CDR3 is given with its conserved first and last residue. D genes are given only for firm matches. Clone size appears in some rows only: once, few, many, or a class for an expanded clone.

>once|TRBJ1-4|TRBV18|-
CASSEGTKTNEKLFF
TGTGCCAGCTCAGAGGGGACAAAAACTAATGAAAAACTGTTTTTT
>-|TRBJ1-1|TRBV5-8|-
CASSVWGKGTEAFF
TGTGCCAGCAGCGTTTGGGGGAAGGGGACTGAAGCTTTCTTT
>large|TRBJ1-1|TRBV3-1/TRBV3-2|-
CASSQDQTGLRTEAFF
TGTGCCAGCAGCCAAGATCAGACAGGTTTGAGAACTGAAGCTTTCTTT
>-|TRBJ1-3|TRBV7-3|TRBD1
CASSPLGQGPGNTIYF
TGTGCCAGCAGCCCCCTGGGACAGGGGCCTGGAAACACCATATATTTT
>-|TRBJ2-3|TRBV7-2|-
CASSSERSTDTQYF
TGTGCCAGCAGCTCAGAGCGGTCCACAGATACGCAGTATTTT
>medium-sized|TRBJ2-1|TRBV11-3|-
CASSLLFDEQFF
TGTGCCAGCAGCTTATTGTTTGATGAGCAGTTCTTC
>large|TRBJ2-2|TRBV9|-
CASSPGLGGELFF
TGTGCCAGCAGCCCCGGCCTAGGCGGGGAGCTGTTTTTT
>-|TRBJ1-1|TRBV9|-
CASTENQGNTEAFF
TGTGCCAGCACCGAAAACCAGGGGAACACTGAAGCTTTCTTT
>-|TRBJ2-3|TRBV5-4|-
CASSLARETNTDTQYF
TGTGCCAGCAGCTTGGCCAGAGAGACTAACACAGATACGCAGTATTTT
>large|TRBJ2-3|TRBV11-3|-
CASSSAREGITDTQYF
TGTGCCAGCAGCTCGGCTAGGGAAGGCATCACAGATACGCAGTATTTT
>large|TRBJ1-2|TRBV29-1|-
CSVGSDNYGYTF
TGCAGCGTTGGGAGTGACAACTATGGCTACACCTTC
>large|TRBJ2-3|TRBV19|-
CASGRAEDTQYF
TGTGCCAGCGGGAGAGCTGAAGATACGCAGTATTTT
>large|TRBJ1-4|TRBV19|-
CASSIEVQGGEKLFF
TGTGCCAGTAGTATAGAGGTACAGGGAGGGGAAAAACTGTTTTTT
>medium-sized|TRBJ1-2|TRBV11-3|-
CASSLQGNYGYTF
TGTGCCAGCAGCTTACAGGGGAACTATGGCTACACCTTC
>-|TRBJ1-2|TRBV7-6|-
CASSLFGESKTYGYTF
TGTGCCAGCAGCCTGTTTGGTGAATCTAAGACCTATGGCTACACCTTC
>-|TRBJ2-1|TRBV11-1|TRBD2
CASSLEASSGGTQQFF
TGTGCCAGCAGCTTAGAGGCGTCTAGCGGGGGCACCCAGCAGTTCTTC
>-|TRBJ2-6|TRBV14|-
CASSPTCNLTSRANVLTF
TGTGCCAGCAGCCCAACGTGTAATCTGACAAGTCGGGCCAACGTCCTGACTTTC
>medium-sized|TRBJ1-1|TRBV11-3|-
CASSLGAGAPTEAFF
TGTGCCAGCAGCTTAGGGGCAGGGGCACCCACTGAAGCTTTCTTT
>large|TRBJ1-1|TRBV9|TRBD1
CASSVATTGTMNTEAFF
TGTGCCAGCAGCGTAGCTACGACAGGGACCATGAACACTGAAGCTTTCTTT
>hyperexpanded|TRBJ1-1|TRBV19|-
CASSTLQGRVEAFF
TGTGCCAGTAGTACTCTACAGGGTCGGGTTGAAGCTTTCTTT
>large|TRBJ1-4|TRBV19|-
CASSTTLGDEKLFF
TGTGCCAGTAGTACAACCTTGGGAGATGAAAAACTGTTTTTT
>medium-sized|TRBJ1-1|TRBV11-3|-
CASSFYTEAFF
TGTGCCAGCAGCTTCTACACTGAAGCTTTCTTT
>few|TRBJ2-1|TRBV24-1|-
CATSDHRDGYNEQFF
TGTGCCACCAGTGACCACCGGGACGGCTACAATGAGCAGTTCTTC
>large|TRBJ2-1|TRBV5-1|TRBD1
CASSLVGGQGTNEQFF
TGCGCCAGCAGCTTGGTTGGTGGACAGGGGACCAATGAGCAGTTCTTC
>-|TRBJ1-3|TRBV11-3|-
CASSFRDTIYF
TGTGCCAGCAGCTTCAGAGACACCATATATTTT
>large|TRBJ1-4|TRBV19|-
CASRDPNLNEKLFF
TGTGCCAGTAGGGACCCCAATCTCAATGAAAAACTGTTTTTT
>medium-sized|TRBJ1-3|TRBV5-1|-
CASSLEGGSGNTIYF
TGCGCCAGCAGCTTGGAGGGGGGCTCTGGAAACACCATATATTTT
>few|TRBJ2-1|TRBV11-2|-
CASSLGGEGGFF
TGTGCCAGCAGCTTAGGAGGAGAGGGGGGGTTCTTC